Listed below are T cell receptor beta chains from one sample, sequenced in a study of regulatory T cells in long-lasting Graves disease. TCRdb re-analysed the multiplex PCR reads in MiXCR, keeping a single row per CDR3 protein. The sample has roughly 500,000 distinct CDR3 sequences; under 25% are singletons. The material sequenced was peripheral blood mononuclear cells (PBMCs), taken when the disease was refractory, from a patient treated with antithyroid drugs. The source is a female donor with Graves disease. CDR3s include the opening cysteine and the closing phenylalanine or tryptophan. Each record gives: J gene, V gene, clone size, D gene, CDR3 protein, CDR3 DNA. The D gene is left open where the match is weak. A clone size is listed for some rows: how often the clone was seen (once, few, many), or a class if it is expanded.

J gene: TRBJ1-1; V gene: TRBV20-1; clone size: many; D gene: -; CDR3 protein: CSARLGGLGTEAFF; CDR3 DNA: TGCAGTGCTAGATTGGGGGGTCTTGGGACTGAAGCTTTCTTT
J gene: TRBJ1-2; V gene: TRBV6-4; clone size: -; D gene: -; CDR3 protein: CASKLDSYGYTF; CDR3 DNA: TGTGCCAGCAAGCTAGACAGTTATGGCTACACCTTC
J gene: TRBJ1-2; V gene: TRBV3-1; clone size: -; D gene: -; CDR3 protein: CASSQDRQVYGYTF; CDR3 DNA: TGTGCCAGCAGCCAAGATCGGCAAGTCTATGGCTACACCTTC
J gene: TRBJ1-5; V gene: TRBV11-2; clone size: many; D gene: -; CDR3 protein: CASSLEAGAGQPQHF; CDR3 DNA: TGTGCCAGCAGCTTAGAGGCAGGGGCGGGACAGCCCCAGCATTTT
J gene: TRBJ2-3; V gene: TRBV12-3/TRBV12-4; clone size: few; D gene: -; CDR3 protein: CASSSGTHQADTQYF; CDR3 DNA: TGTGCCAGCAGTTCCGGGACTCACCAGGCAGATACGCAGTATTTT
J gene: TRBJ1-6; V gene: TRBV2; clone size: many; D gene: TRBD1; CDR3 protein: CATRDSRSYNSPLHF; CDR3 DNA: TGTGCCACCCGGGACAGCCGCTCCTATAATTCACCCCTCCACTTT
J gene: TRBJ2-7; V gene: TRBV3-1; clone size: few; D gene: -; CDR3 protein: CASSQGPTDYNYEQYF; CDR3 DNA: TGTGCCAGCAGCCAAGGTCCGACAGACTACAACTACGAGCAGTACTTC
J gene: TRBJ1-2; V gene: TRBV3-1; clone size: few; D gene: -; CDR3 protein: CASSQDHKGFGYTF; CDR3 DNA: TGTGCCAGCAGCCAAGACCACAAGGGGTTTGGCTACACCTTC
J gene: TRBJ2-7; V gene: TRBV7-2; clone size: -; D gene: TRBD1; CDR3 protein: CASTSIWAGGEQYF; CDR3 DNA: TGTGCCAGCACCTCCATTTGGGCAGGGGGCGAGCAGTACTTC
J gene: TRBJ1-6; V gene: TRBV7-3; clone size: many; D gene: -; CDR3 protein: CASSPGGDFSPLHF; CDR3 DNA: TGTGCCAGCAGCCCCGGGGGAGACTTTTCACCCCTCCACTTT
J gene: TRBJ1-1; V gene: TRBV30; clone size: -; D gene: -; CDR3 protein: CAWSDESKEAFF; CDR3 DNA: TGTGCCTGGAGTGATGAGTCAAAGGAAGCTTTCTTT
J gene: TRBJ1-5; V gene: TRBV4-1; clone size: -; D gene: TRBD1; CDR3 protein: CASSRGTGDQPQHF; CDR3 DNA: TGCGCCAGCAGCCGTGGGACAGGGGATCAGCCCCAGCATTTT
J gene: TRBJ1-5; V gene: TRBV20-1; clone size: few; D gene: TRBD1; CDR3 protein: CSASDRGFNQPQHF; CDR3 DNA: TGCAGTGCTTCGGACAGGGGCTTCAATCAGCCCCAGCATTTT
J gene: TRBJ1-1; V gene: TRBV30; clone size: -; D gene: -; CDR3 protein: CAWSVHGGTEAFF; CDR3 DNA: TGTGCCTGGAGTGTACACGGAGGCACTGAAGCTTTCTTT
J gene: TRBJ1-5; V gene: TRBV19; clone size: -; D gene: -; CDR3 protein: CASSLTGWGSNQPQHF; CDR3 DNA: TGTGCCAGTAGCCTGACAGGTTGGGGGAGCAATCAGCCCCAGCATTTT
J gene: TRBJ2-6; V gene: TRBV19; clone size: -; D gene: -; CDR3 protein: CASTSPVAAGGANVLTF; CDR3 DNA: TGTGCCAGTACCTCGCCGGTTGCGGCCGGGGGGGCCAACGTCCTGACTTTC
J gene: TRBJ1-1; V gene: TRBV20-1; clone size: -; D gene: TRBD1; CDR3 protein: CSARGDRVGEAFF; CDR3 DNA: TGCAGTGCTAGGGGTGACAGGGTAGGTGAAGCTTTCTTT
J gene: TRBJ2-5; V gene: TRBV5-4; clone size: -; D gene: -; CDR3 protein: CASSFRPAQETQYF; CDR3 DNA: TGTGCCAGCAGCTTTCGGCCTGCTCAAGAGACCCAGTACTTC
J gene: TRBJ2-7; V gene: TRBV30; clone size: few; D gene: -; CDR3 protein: CAWSKGYEQYF; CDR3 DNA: TGTGCCTGGAGTAAGGGGTACGAGCAGTACTTC
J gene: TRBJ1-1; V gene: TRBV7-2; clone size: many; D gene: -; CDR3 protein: CASSLRTPPNTEAFF; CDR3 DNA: TGTGCCAGCAGCTTAAGGACTCCCCCCAACACTGAAGCTTTCTTT
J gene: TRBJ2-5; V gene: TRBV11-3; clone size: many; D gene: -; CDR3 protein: CASSLAGRDQETQYF; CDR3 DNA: TGTGCCAGCAGCTTAGCAGGGCGTGACCAAGAGACCCAGTACTTC
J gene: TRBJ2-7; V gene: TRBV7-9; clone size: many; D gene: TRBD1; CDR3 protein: CASNRLGRDRLYEQYF; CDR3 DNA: TGTGCCAGCAACCGACTGGGCCGGGACAGACTCTACGAGCAGTACTTC
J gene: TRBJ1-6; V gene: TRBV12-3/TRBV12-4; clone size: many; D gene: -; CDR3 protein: CASSPGTWGSPLHF; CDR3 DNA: TGTGCCAGCAGCCCCGGGACTTGGGGTTCACCCCTCCACTTT
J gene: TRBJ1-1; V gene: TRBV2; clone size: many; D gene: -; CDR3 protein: CASARGEDTEAFF; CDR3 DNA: TGTGCCAGCGCACGAGGGGAGGACACTGAAGCTTTCTTT
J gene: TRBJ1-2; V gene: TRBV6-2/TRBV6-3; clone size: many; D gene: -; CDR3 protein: CASSYPLDGTADGYTF; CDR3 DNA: TGTGCCAGCAGTTACCCCCTAGACGGTACGGCGGATGGCTACACCTTC
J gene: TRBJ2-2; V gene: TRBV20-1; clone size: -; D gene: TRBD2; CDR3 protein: CSASLGAGGITGELFF; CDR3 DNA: TGCAGTGCTAGTTTAGGAGCGGGGGGGATCACCGGGGAGCTGTTTTTT
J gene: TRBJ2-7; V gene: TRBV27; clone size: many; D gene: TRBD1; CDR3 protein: CASSSPGQGHEQYF; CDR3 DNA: TGTGCCAGCAGTTCACCGGGACAGGGGCACGAGCAGTACTTC
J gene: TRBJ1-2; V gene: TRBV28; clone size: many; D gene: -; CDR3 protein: CASSLTIYGYTF; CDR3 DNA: TGTGCCAGCAGTTTAACGATATATGGCTACACCTTC
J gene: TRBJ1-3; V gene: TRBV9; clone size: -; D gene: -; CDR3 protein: CASSPADSLSGNTIYF; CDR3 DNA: TGTGCCAGCAGCCCAGCGGACAGTCTCTCTGGAAACACCATATATTTT
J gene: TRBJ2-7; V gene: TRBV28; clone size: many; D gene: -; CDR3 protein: CASSRATYEQYF; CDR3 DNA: TGTGCCAGCAGTCGCGCCACCTACGAGCAGTACTTC
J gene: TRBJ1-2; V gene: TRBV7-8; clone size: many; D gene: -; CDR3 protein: CASSPHGQYYGYTF; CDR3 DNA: TGTGCCAGCAGCCCCCACGGACAGTACTATGGCTACACCTTC
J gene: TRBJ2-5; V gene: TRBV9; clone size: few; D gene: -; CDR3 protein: CASSVAVGSFQETQYF; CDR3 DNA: TGTGCCAGCAGCGTAGCAGTAGGGAGCTTCCAAGAGACCCAGTACTTC
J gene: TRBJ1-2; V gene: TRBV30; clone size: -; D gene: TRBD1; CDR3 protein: CAWTLGDSHYGYTF; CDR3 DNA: TGTGCCTGGACCCTAGGGGACAGTCACTATGGCTACACCTTC
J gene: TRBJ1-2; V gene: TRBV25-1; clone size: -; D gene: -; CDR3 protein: CASLGIRDYTF; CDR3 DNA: TGTGCCAGCTTAGGGATCAGAGACTACACCTTC
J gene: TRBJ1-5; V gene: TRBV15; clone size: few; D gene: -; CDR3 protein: CATSRDGQGDQPQHF; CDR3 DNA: TGTGCCACCAGCAGAGACGGGCAGGGTGATCAGCCCCAGCATTTT
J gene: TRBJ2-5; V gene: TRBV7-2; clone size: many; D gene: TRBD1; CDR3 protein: CASSYRGGQETQYF; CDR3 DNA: TGTGCCAGCAGTTACAGGGGCGGGCAAGAGACCCAGTACTTC
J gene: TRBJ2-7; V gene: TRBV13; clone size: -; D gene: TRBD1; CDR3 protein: CASSSINTGTGPYEQHF; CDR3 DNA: TGTGCCAGCAGCTCGATCAATACCGGGACAGGGCCATACGAGCAGCACTTC
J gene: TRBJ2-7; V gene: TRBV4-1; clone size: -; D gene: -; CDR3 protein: CASSQELPYEQYF; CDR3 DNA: TGCGCCAGCAGCCAAGAATTACCATACGAGCAGTACTTC
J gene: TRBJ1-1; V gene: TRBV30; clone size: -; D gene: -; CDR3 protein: CALSGTPVMNTEAFF; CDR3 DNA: TGTGCCTTGTCCGGGACCCCAGTTATGAACACTGAAGCTTTCTTT
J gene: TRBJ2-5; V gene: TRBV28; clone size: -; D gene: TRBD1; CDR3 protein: CASSRGTGGKGETQYF; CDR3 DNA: TGTGCCAGCAGCCGGGGGACAGGGGGCAAGGGGGAGACCCAGTACTTC
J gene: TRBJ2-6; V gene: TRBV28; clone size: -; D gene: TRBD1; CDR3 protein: CASSGLTGKSSGANVLTF; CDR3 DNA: TGTGCCAGCAGTGGACTGACAGGGAAAAGCTCTGGGGCCAACGTCCTGACTTTC
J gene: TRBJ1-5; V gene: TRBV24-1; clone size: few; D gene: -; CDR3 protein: CATSPGISRPQHF; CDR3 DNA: TGTGCCACCAGTCCGGGGATATCCCGACCCCAGCATTTT
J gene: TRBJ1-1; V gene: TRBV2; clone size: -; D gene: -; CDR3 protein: CASTPERNTEAFF; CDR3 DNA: TGTGCCAGCACGCCCGAGAGGAACACTGAAGCTTTCTTT
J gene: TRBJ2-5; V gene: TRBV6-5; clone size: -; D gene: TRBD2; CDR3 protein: CASSYPGRGEETQYF; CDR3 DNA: TGTGCCAGCAGTTACCCAGGGAGGGGTGAAGAGACCCAGTACTTC
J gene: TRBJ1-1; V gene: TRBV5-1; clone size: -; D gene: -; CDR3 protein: CASSLNGGLSTEAFF; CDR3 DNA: TGCGCCAGCAGCCTTAACGGGGGGTTGAGCACTGAAGCTTTCTTT